Following are 16 T cell receptor beta chains from one sample sequenced in a study of identical twins. One entry per CDR3 protein, called by TCRdb with MiXCR from the 5' RACE reads. The sample contains about 190,000 distinct CDR3 sequences, about 15% of which appear only once. Another study also made use of these data, one on T cells expressing NK-cell markers.

Sequencing used CD8+ T cells sorted from blood. All receptors derive from a woman under 30 in good health.

J is TRBJ2-5 and V is TRBV9; D possibly corresponds to TRBD1 (5 bases). Germline V gene sequence: CDR1 SGDLS, CDR2 YYNGEE. CDR3 length equals 13 residues. The V end lost 4 bases, the J end lost 2 bases, and 9 bases lay between the germline ends. In nucleotides, the CDR3 is TGTGCCAGCAGCCTCAGGGCGCAAGAGACCCAGTACTTC. Translated, it gives CASSLRAQETQYF.

The J gene is TRBJ2-7, the V gene TRBV7-9; TRBD1 matches at 7 bases. The CDR3 totals 15 residues. CDR1 is SEHNR, CDR2 FQNEAQ, per germline (reference sequence). After removal of 4 bases from V and 2 bases from J, the junction contained 8 bases not matched to a gene. The CDR3 DNA sequence: TGTGCCAGCAGCTCCAGGGACAGAGCTACCTACGAGCAGTACTTC. This codes for CASSSRDRATYEQYF.

A few counts support this clonotype. This chain links TRBV29-1 with TRBJ2-1, with 10 bases identical to TRBD1. The V gene's germline CDR1 is SQVTM and CDR2 ANQGSEA. Trimming took 1 base from V and 2 from J; bases not matched to a gene: 5. The CDR3 sequence is 16 residues long. CDR3 sequence: CSVEGTGGHTYNEQFF. In DNA, the CDR3 is TGCAGCGTTGAAGGGACAGGGGGGCATACCTACAATGAGCAGTTCTTC.

This clonotype was seen a few times. The chain couples TRBV5-5 to TRBJ2-5; 13 positions match TRBD2. Germline CDR1 is SGHKS and CDR2 is YYEKEE (reference sequence). Trimming at V came to 4 bases and at J to 4 bases, leaving 7 bases not matched to a gene. The CDR3 covers 16 residues. This CDR3 is CASSHTSGGAGETQYF. CDR3 nucleotides: TGTGCCAGCAGCCATACTAGCGGGGGGGCCGGAGAGACCCAGTACTTC.

To note about this clonotype: One junction end does not reproduce the germline sequence, and a read error may be involved. This sequence joins TRBV20-1 and TRBJ2-3; 8 bases agree with TRBD1. Germline V gene data show CDR1 as DFQATT and CDR2 as SNEGSKA (reference sequence). This CDR3 spans 15 amino acids. CDR3 nucleotides: TGCAGTGCAAGAGAACAGGGGGACAGCACAGATACGCAGTATTTT. Protein sequence: CSAREQGDSTDTQYF.

The chain is built from TRBV9 and TRBJ2-1; the D call may be TRBD1 or TRBD2 (5 bases each). Germline V CDR1 and CDR2: SGDLS, YYNGEE. V gave up 0 bases and J gave up 6 bases, with 10 bases separating them. The CDR3 has 14 residues. Written as DNA, the CDR3 is TGTGCCAGCAGCGTAGCTACTGGGGGCAATGAGCAGTTCTTC. This sequence encodes CASSVATGGNEQFF.

This clonotype has only a few counts. The chain carries TRBV5-6 and TRBJ2-1; D uncertain. This CDR3 region has 14 residues. CDR1 and CDR2 from the germline V gene are SGHDT and YYEEEE. With 0 bases removed from V and 6 bases from J, the gap between germline ends came to 10 bases. The chain's CDR3 is CASSLGRSLNEQFF. The CDR3 DNA follows: TGTGCCAGCAGCTTGGGAAGGAGCCTCAATGAGCAGTTCTTC.

The count of this clonotype is one. At one end the junction does not follow the germline gene, possibly because of a read error. J is TRBJ2-7 and V is TRBV6-5, with 7 bases fitting TRBD1. CDR3 length equals 15 residues. CDR1 is MNHEY, CDR2 SVGAGI, per germline. For the CDR3, the DNA is TGTGCCAGCAGTCACTCAGGGACAGCATCCTACGAGCAGTACTTC. Encoded protein: CASSHSGTASYEQYF.

This clonotype was found a few times. This chain links TRBV7-9 with TRBJ2-7, with 7 positions matching TRBD1. The V and J ends lost 5 bases and 4 bases, in that order; junction bases with no gene match: 5. This CDR3 spans 13 amino acids. Looked up from germline, CDR1 is SEHNR and CDR2 is FQNEAQ (reference sequence). CDR3 sequence (DNA): TGTGCCAGCAGCCCGACAGGGATGTACGAGCAGTACTTC. Protein product: CASSPTGMYEQYF.

V is TRBV6-5 and J is TRBJ1-2; 7 bases are shared with TRBD1. This CDR3 has 17 residues. With V trimmed by 1 base and J by 8 bases, 16 bases remained unmatched. The germline V gene has CDR1 MNHEY and CDR2 SVGAGI. The DNA for the CDR3 is TGTGCCAGCAGTTACTTACTAGAGGGACAGTCCCAAAAGGGCTACACCTTC. Protein: CASSYLLEGQSQKGYTF.

V usage is TRBV11-3 and J usage is TRBJ2-1; either TRBD1 or TRBD2 may supply D (6 bases each). Trimming removed 5 bases from V and 7 bases from J, with 18 bases in between. The CDR3 runs to 15 residues. In germline, CDR1 is SGHNT, CDR2 YENEEA. Here the CDR3 reads CASSHGGLSGNEQFF. CDR3 DNA: TGTGCCAGCAGCCATGGGGGGCTGAGTGGGAATGAGCAGTTCTTC.

The CDR3 region is CATSTPGNEQFF. CDR3 DNA sequence: TGTGCCACCAGCACACCAGGCAATGAGCAGTTCTTC. This chain uses TRBV15 with TRBJ2-1, with unresolved D. V was clipped by 4 bases and J by 6 bases, with 7 bases between them. The CDR3 runs 12 residues. Germline V gene sequence: CDR1 LNHNV, CDR2 YYDKDF (reference sequence).

This clonotype appeared a few times. As DNA, the CDR3 is TGCGCCAGCACGCCAACGGGGGCTCCGATTAACTATGGCTACACCTTC. Amino acids: CASTPTGAPINYGYTF. The chain combines TRBV5-1 with TRBJ1-2; a possible D gene is TRBD1 (6 bases). Germline V CDR1 and CDR2: SGHRS, YFSETQ. Between the trimmed V and J ends, which lost 6 bases and 1 base, there was a span of 19 bases. The CDR3 is made up of 16 amino acids.

This clonotype was observed a few times. The V call is TRBV11-2, the J call TRBJ1-4, with D possibly matching TRBD1 (6 bases). The CDR3 sequence is 15 residues long. V lost 7 bases and J lost 4, with 16 bases in between. Germline assignment: CDR1 SGHAT and CDR2 FQNNGV. The CDR3 DNA reads TGTGCCAGCAATACTATAACAGGGAGTAATGAAAAACTGTTTTTT. Its translation is CASNTITGSNEKLFF.

There are a few counts of this clonotype. The chain has TRBV5-8 and TRBJ2-1; 7 bases are shared with TRBD2. The CDR3 contains 14 residues. CDR1 is SGHTS and CDR2 is YDEGEE in the germline V gene. With 5 bases clipped from V and 8 bases from J, the junction kept 10 bases outside the gene matches. CDR3 in DNA: TGTGCCAGCAGATTTAATCTAGCGGCCTATGAGCAGTTCTTC. It codes for CASRFNLAAYEQFF.

This clonotype has just a few counts. The chain joins TRBV29-1 to TRBJ2-5; D call uncertain. The CDR3 length is 10 residues. Germline V gives CDR1 SQVTM, CDR2 ANQGSEA. V lost 0 bases to trimming and J lost 5 bases, with 1 base between them. Written as DNA, the CDR3 is TGCAGCGTTGAAGAGGAGACCCAGTACTTC. This encodes CSVEEETQYF.